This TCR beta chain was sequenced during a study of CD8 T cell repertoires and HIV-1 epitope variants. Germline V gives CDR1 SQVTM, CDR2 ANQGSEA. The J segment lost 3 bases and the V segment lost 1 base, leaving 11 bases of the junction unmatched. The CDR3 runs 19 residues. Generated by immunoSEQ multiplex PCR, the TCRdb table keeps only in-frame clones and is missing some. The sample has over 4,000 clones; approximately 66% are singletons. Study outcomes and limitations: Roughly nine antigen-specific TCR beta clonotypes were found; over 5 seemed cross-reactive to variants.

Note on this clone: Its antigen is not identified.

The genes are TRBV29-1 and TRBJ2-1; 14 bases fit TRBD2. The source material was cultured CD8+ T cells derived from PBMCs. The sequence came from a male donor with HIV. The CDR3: CSVEGGQGLAGGRYNEQFF. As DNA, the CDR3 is TGCAGCGTTGAAGGAGGCCAAGGACTAGCGGGAGGTCGCTACAATGAGCAGTTCTTC.